This T cell receptor beta chain is drawn from a study of blood T cell repertoires in COVID-19. Background on the study: There were acute and convalescent COVID-19 samples, and they came from the United States, Italy and Spain.

The V end was cut by 0 bases, the J end by 1 base, with 7 bases between. The CDR3 totals 15 residues. Germline CDR1 SGDLS, CDR2 YYNGEE. Under the authors' procedure: Nucleated cell number was recorded as an estimate derived from reference gene primer amplification. Repertoires were generated with immunoSEQ multiplex PCR, while TCRdb's copy carries only in-frame clones and drops some. V and J calls and clone size are those listed in that table; D and trimming were worked out from the DNA. This repertoire shows around 220,000 clones, approximately 90% found once; its top ten account for approximately 2%. All enrollees were roughly 18 to 89 years old and from fewer than 30 US areas.

The specimen was PBMCs or T cells enriched from blood (not recorded which). The chain carries TRBV9 and TRBJ2-2; D may be TRBD2 (6 bases). The receptor's source is a woman between 18 and 30 years old who had recovered from COVID-19. The CDR3 spells CASSVGGMNTGELFF. Written as DNA, the CDR3 is TGTGCCAGCAGCGTAGGCGGGATGAACACCGGGGAGCTGTTTTTT.